These 18 T cell receptor beta chains originate from one sample sequenced in a study of cytomegalovirus exposure and HLA in healthy donors (dated by TCRdb to about 2017). Library creation used the immunoSEQ multiplex PCR assay. For the multiplex PCR, a mixture combining 60 forward primers for TCR Vbeta segments and 13 reverse primers for TCR Jbeta segments was used. TCRdb took over this immuneACCESS table, retaining in-frame rearrangements with V and J assigned. Such tables are incomplete; in checked studies, under half of the missing clones stem from an unresolved V gene, and the remainder is unexplained. This sample comprises about 200,000 clones, 75% to 90% of them detected only once. Approximately 0.31% of the sample comes from the top ten. Sequenced: PBMCs. The origin of the receptors is a woman aged 25 to 45 in good health and CMV-seronegative.

This sequence joins TRBV28 and TRBJ2-4, with a weak D call TRBD2 (5 bases). In germline, CDR1 is MDHEN, CDR2 SYDVKM. The length of the CDR3 is 13 residues. The V end lost 7 bases, the J end lost 7 bases, and 14 bases lay between the germline ends. Written as DNA, the CDR3 is TGTGCCAGCACCACTCTCCCGGGGAACATTCAGTACTTC. Translated, it gives CASTTLPGNIQYF.

V and J are TRBV5-1 and TRBJ1-1; perhaps TRBD1 as D (6 bases). The CDR3 contains 14 residues. Germline loops: CDR1 SGHRS, CDR2 YFSETQ. V gave up 0 bases and J gave up 3 bases, with 9 bases separating them. The CDR3: CASSLAEGDTEAFF. CDR3 DNA: TGCGCCAGCAGCTTGGCCGAGGGGGACACTGAAGCTTTCTTT.

This chain joins TRBV28 and TRBJ2-2; 10 positions match TRBD1. The CDR3 is made up of 19 amino acids. Germline V gene lookup returns CDR1 MDHEN and CDR2 SYDVKM. V was clipped by 1 base and J by 6 bases; unmatched bases: 14. The CDR3, as DNA: TGTGCCAGCAGTTTATCAAGGACAGGGGGGTGGGCGGGGTCCGGGGAGCTGTTTTTT. It encodes CASSLSRTGGWAGSGELFF.

This chain joins TRBV5-1 and TRBJ2-7; the match to TRBD2 covers 9 bases. The CDR3 spans 18 residues. Germline values: CDR1 SGHRS, CDR2 YFSETQ. With V trimmed by 1 base and J by 0 bases, 11 bases remained unmatched. CDR3 loop: CASSLNPAGGRDSYEQYF. The CDR3 DNA sequence: TGCGCCAGCAGCTTGAATCCAGCGGGGGGCCGAGACTCCTACGAGCAGTACTTC.

The V call is TRBV28, the J call TRBJ1-3; possible D gene TRBD1, 5 bases. The CDR3 loop spans 16 amino acids. In germline, CDR1 is MDHEN, CDR2 SYDVKM. V lost 3 bases and J lost 0, with 12 bases in between. The CDR3 sequence is CASSFRQPFSGNTIYF. CDR3 coding DNA: TGTGCCAGCAGTTTTCGACAGCCGTTCTCTGGAAACACCATATATTTT.

This clone was seen only once. The V gene is TRBV2, the J gene TRBJ2-5; D is ambiguous. CDR3 length equals 13 residues. V gave up 2 bases and J gave up 2 bases, with 6 bases separating them. Germline V gene lookup returns CDR1 SNHLY and CDR2 FYNNEI. CDR3 coding DNA: TGTGCCAGCAGTGAAAACAGACAAGAGACCCAGTACTTC. Its protein product is CASSENRQETQYF.

This chain links TRBV27 with TRBJ1-5, with D possibly being TRBD1 (6 bases). CDR3 length equals 14 residues. The germline V gene encodes CDR1 MNHEY and CDR2 SMNVEV (reference sequence). Between the trimmed V and J ends, which lost 2 bases and 5 bases, there was a span of 10 bases. CDR3 amino acids: CASSLTGSHQPQHF. The CDR3 coding sequence is TGTGCCAGCAGTTTAACAGGGTCGCATCAGCCCCAGCATTTT.

V is TRBV27 and J is TRBJ2-1; 8 bases are shared with TRBD2. Unmatched junction bases numbered 5, after V lost 7 bases and J lost 3 bases. Germline CDR1 reads MNHEY; CDR2 reads SMNVEV (reference sequence). CDR3 size: 14 residues. CDR3 bases: TGTGCCAGCAAGCACCGGGGGGGCTACAATGAGCAGTTCTTC. Residues: CASKHRGGYNEQFF.

The chain has TRBV23-1 and TRBJ2-7, with 8 bases matching TRBD1. TRBV23-1 is identified as an open reading frame with a role that is uncertain. The CDR3 runs to 15 residues. V lost 6 bases to trimming and J lost 2 bases; unmatched junction nucleotides: 9. The DNA of the CDR3 is TGCGCCAGCAGGCCCTCGGGACAGGTTACCTACGAGCAGTACTTC. It specifies CASRPSGQVTYEQYF.

V and J are TRBV6-5 and TRBJ2-7; D is uncertain. Trimming pared 4 bases from V and 2 bases from J, leaving 18 bases between. The germline gives CDR1 MNHEY, CDR2 SVGAGI. The CDR3 is made up of 16 amino acids. Written as DNA, the CDR3 is TGTGCCAGCAGTTCGCACAGCTTCACCGACACCTACGAGCAGTACTTC. It is translated as CASSSHSFTDTYEQYF.

V usage is TRBV28 and J usage is TRBJ2-7; D gene ambiguous. Germline lookup yields CDR1 MDHEN and CDR2 SYDVKM. V was shortened by 4 bases and J by 3 bases, with 10 bases between the two germline ends. The CDR3 has 13 residues. The CDR3 coding sequence is TGTGCCAGCAGTTCCCCCGGGTACTACGAGCAGTACTTC. Its protein product is CASSSPGYYEQYF.

In its sample, this clone was seen a few times. The V and J genes are TRBV27 and TRBJ2-5; 8 bases fit TRBD1. This CDR3 is 13 amino acids long. The V segment lost 6 bases and the J segment 5 bases; nucleotides outside the gene matches: 5. Per germline, CDR1 MNHEY and CDR2 SMNVEV (reference sequence). The CDR3 sequence: CASRNDRGETQYF. The CDR3 nucleotides read TGTGCCAGCAGAAATGACAGGGGTGAGACCCAGTACTTC.

The rearrangement joins TRBV7-8 to TRBJ2-4, with 8 positions matching TRBD2. Trimming took 5 bases from V and 2 from J; bases not matched to a gene: 8. CDR3 length equals 16 residues. The germline V gene encodes CDR1 SGHVS and CDR2 FQNEAQ. CDR3 nucleotide sequence: TGTGCCAGCAGCCCGGGGGGGGTTTTGTCCAAAAACATTCAGTACTTC. Translating gives CASSPGGVLSKNIQYF.

The chain has TRBV7-3 and TRBJ2-1; 10 bases align to TRBD2. CDR1 is SGHTA and CDR2 is FQGTGA in the germline V gene. This CDR3 contains 17 residues. Losses at the gene ends were 2 bases for V and 5 bases for J; bases not matched to a gene: 9. CDR3 nucleotides: TGTGCCAGCAGCTTAGTCGTAGCGGGGGGCGGGGACAATGAGCAGTTCTTC. Its protein product is CASSLVVAGGGDNEQFF.

This chain uses TRBV5-4 with TRBJ2-2, with D maybe TRBD1 (6 bases). This CDR3 has 14 residues. V was trimmed by 4 bases and J by 5 bases, leaving 12 bases between them. CDR1 and CDR2 (germline): SGHNT, YYREEE (reference sequence). CDR3 protein: CASSATTGTGELFF. CDR3 sequence (DNA): TGTGCCAGCAGCGCGACAACAGGGACCGGGGAGCTGTTTTTT.

This chain connects TRBV28 to TRBJ2-2; 7 bases match TRBD1. The CDR3 totals 14 residues. CDR1 is MDHEN, CDR2 SYDVKM, per germline. The V segment lost 2 bases and the J segment 3 bases; nucleotides outside the gene matches: 0. CDR3 region: CASSLDRDTGELFF. The CDR3, as DNA: TGTGCCAGCAGTTTAGACAGGGACACCGGGGAGCTGTTTTTT.

This chain connects TRBV16 to TRBJ2-7; D possibly corresponds to TRBD1 (6 bases). CDR3 length: 14 amino acids. V lost 5 bases and J lost 5, with 16 bases in between. Germline CDR1 reads KGHSY; CDR2 reads FQNENV. The CDR3, as DNA: TGTGCCAGCAGCGATAACAGGGAGTCCCACGAGCAGTACTTC. This translates into CASSDNRESHEQYF. Together with reference TRBV16 and TRBJ2-7, the CDR3 gives the full variable domain: GEEVAQTPKHLVRGEGQKAKLYCAPIKGHSYVFWYQQVLKNEFKFLISFQNENVFDETGMPKERFSAKCLPNSPCSLEIQATKLEDSAVYFCASSDNRESHEQYFGPGTRLTVT.

This rearrangement joins TRBV9 to TRBJ2-5; D is perhaps TRBD2 (6 bases). The V gene's germline CDR1 is SGDLS and CDR2 YYNGEE. The ends were cut back, 4 bases at V and 5 bases at J, with 15 bases in the middle. The CDR3 totals 14 residues. The CDR3 nucleotides are TGTGCCAGCAGCCCCCGGGACTCTGAGGAGACCCAGTACTTC. It encodes CASSPRDSEETQYF.